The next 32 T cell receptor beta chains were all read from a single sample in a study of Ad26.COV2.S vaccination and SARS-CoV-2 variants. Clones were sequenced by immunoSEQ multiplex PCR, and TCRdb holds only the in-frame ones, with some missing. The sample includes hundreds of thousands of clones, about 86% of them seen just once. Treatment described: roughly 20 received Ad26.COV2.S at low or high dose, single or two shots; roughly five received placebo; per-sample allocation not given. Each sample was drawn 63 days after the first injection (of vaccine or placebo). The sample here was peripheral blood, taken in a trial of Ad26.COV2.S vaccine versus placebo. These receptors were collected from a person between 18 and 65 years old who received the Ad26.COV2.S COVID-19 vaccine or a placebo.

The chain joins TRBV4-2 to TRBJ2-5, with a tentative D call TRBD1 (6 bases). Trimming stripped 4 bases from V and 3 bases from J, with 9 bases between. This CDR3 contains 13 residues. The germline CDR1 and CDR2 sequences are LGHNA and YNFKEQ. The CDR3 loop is CASSPDRKETQYF. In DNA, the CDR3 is TGTGCCAGCAGCCCGGACAGAAAAGAGACCCAGTACTTC.

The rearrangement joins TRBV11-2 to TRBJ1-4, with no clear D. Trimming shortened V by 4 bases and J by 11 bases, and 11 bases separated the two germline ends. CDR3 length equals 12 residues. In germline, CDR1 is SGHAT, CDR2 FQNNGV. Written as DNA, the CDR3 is TGTGCCAGCAGCTCGGACCTTAGGAAACTGTTTTTT. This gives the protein CASSSDLRKLFF.

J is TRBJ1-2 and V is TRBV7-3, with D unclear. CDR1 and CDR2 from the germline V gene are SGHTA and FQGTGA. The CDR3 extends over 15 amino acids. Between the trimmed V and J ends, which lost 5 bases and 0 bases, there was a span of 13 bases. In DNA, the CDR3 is TGTGCCAGCAGCGAAGGCCCAGGAGCTAACTATGGCTACACCTTC. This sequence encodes CASSEGPGANYGYTF.

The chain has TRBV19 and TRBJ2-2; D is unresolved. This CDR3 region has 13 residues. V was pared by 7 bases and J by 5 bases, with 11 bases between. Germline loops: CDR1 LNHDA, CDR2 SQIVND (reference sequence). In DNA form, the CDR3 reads TGTGCCAGTACCCCGGCCGGAACCGGGGAGCTGTTTTTT. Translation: CASTPAGTGELFF.

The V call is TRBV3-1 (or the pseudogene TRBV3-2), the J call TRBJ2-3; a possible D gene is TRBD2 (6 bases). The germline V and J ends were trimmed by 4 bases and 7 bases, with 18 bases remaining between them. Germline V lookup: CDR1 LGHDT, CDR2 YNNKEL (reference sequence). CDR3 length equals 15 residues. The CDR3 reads CASSPLAGPLNTQYF. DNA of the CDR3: TGTGCCAGCAGCCCACTGGCGGGACCTTTGAATACGCAGTATTTT.

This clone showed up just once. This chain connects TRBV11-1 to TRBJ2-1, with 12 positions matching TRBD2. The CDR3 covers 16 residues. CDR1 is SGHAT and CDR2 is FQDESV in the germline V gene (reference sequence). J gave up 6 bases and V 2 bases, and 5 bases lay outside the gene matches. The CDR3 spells CASSLRRLAGVNEQFF. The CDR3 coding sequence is TGTGCCAGCAGCTTAAGGCGACTAGCGGGAGTCAATGAGCAGTTCTTC.

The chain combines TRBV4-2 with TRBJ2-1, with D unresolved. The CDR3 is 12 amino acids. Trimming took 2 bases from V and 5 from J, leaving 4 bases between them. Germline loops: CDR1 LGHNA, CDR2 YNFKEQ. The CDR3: CASSQQDNEQFF. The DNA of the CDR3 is TGTGCCAGCAGCCAACAGGACAATGAGCAGTTCTTC.

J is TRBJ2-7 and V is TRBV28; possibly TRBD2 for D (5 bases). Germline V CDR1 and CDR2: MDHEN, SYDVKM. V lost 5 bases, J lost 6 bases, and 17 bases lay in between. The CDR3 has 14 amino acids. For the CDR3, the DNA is TGTGCCAGCAGTCCGGTCCCCGGGGTCGGCGAGCAGTACTTC. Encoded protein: CASSPVPGVGEQYF. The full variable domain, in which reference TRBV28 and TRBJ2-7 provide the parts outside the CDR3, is DVKVTQSSRYLVKRTGEKVFLECVQDMDHENMFWYRQDPGLGLRLIYFSYDVKMKEKGDIPEGYSVSREKKERFSLILESASTNQTSMYLCASSPVPGVGEQYFGPGTRLTVT.

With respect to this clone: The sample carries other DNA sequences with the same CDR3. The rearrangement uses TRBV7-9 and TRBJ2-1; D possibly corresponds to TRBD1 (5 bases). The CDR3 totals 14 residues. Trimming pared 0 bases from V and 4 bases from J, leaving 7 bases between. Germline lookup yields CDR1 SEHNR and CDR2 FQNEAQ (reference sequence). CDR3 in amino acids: CASSLASGYNEQFF. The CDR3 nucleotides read TGTGCCAGCAGCTTAGCCTCAGGGTACAATGAGCAGTTCTTC.

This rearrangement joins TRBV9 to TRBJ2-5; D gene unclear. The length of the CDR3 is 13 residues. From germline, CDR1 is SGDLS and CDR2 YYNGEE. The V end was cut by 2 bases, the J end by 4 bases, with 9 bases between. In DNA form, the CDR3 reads TGTGCCAGCAGCGTCATCCCCTTAGAGACCCAGTACTTC. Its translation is CASSVIPLETQYF. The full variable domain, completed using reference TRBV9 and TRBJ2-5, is DSGVTQTPKHLITATGQRVTLRCSPRSGDLSVYWYQQSLDQGLQFLIQYYNGEERAKGNILERFSAQQFPDLHSELNLSSLELGDSALYFCASSVIPLETQYFGPGTRLLVL.

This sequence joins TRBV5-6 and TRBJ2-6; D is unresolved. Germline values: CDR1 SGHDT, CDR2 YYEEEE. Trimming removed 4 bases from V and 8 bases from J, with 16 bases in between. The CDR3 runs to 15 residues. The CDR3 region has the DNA TGTGCCAGCAGCCCGGACCCACAAAGCTCCAACGTCCTGACTTTC. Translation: CASSPDPQSSNVLTF.

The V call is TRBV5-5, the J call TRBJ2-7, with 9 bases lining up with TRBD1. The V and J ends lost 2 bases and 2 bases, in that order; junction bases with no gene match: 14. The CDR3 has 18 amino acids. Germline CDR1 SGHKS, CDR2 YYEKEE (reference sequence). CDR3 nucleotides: TGTGCCAGCAGCTTAGGCCTACCCGGGACAGGGAACCCCTACGAGCAGTACTTC. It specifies CASSLGLPGTGNPYEQYF.

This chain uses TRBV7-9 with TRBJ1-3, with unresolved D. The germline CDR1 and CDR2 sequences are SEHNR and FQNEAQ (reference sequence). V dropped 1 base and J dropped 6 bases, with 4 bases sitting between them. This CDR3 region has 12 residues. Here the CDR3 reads CASSLVQNTIYF. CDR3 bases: TGTGCCAGCAGCTTAGTCCAAAACACCATATATTTT. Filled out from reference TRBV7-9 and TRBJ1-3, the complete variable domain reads DTGVSQNPRHKITKRGQNVTFRCDPISEHNRLYWYRQTLGQGPEFLTYFQNEAQLEKSRLLSDRFSAERPKGSFSTLEIQRTEQGDSAMYLCASSLVQNTIYFGEGSWLTVV.

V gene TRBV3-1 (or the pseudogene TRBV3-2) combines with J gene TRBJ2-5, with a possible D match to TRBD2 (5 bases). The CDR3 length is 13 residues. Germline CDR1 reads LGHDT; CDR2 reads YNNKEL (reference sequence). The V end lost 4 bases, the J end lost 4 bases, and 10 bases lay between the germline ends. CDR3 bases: TGTGCCAGCAGCCCTTCCCGGGGAGAGACCCAGTACTTC. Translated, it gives CASSPSRGETQYF.

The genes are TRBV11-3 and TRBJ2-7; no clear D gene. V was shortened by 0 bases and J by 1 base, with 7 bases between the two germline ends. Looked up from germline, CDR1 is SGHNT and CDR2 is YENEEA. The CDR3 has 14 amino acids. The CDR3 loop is CASSLEGFSYEQYF. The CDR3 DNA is TGTGCCAGCAGCTTAGAGGGTTTTTCCTACGAGCAGTACTTC.

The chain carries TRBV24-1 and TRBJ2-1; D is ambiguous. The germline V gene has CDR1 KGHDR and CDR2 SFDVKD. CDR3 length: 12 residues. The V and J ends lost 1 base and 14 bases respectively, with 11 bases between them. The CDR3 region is CATSDFVDREFF. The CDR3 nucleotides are TGTGCCACCAGTGATTTCGTAGACCGGGAGTTCTTC.

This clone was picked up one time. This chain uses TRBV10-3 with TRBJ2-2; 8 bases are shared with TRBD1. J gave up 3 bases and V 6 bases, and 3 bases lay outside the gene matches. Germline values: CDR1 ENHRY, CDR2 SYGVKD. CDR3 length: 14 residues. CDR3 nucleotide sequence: TGTGCCATCAGCGGACAGGGTGACACCGGGGAGCTGTTTTTT. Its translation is CAISGQGDTGELFF.

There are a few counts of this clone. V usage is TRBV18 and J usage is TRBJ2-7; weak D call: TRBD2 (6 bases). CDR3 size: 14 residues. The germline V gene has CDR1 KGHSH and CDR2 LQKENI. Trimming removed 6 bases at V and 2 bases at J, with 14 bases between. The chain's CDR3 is CASSKLAPTYEQYF. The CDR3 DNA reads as TGTGCCAGCTCTAAGCTAGCGCCCACCTACGAGCAGTACTTC. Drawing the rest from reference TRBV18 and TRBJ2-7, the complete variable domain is NAGVMQNPRHLVRRRGQEARLRCSPMKGHSHVYWYRQLPEEGLKFMVYLQKENIIDESGMPKERFSAEFPKEGPSILRIQQVVRGDSAAYFCASSKLAPTYEQYFGPGTRLTVT.

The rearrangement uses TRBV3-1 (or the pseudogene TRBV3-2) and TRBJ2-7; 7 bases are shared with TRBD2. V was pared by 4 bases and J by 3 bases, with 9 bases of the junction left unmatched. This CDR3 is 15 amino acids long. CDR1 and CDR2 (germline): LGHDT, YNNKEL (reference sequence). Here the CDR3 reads CASSPGSGLYYEQYF. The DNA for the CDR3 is TGTGCCAGCAGCCCCGGTAGCGGGCTCTACTACGAGCAGTACTTC.

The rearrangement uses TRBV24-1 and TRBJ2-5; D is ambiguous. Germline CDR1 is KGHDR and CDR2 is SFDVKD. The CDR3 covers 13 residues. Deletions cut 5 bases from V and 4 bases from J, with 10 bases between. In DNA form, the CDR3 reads TGTGCCACCAGTGCCTTCTACGGAGAGACCCAGTACTTC. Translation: CATSAFYGETQYF.

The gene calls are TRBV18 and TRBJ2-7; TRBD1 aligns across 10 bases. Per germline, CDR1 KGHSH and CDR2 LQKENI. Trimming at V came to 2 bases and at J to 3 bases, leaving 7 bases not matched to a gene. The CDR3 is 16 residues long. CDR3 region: CASSPGTGATFYEQYF. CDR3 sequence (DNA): TGTGCCAGCTCACCAGGGACAGGGGCGACATTCTACGAGCAGTACTTC.

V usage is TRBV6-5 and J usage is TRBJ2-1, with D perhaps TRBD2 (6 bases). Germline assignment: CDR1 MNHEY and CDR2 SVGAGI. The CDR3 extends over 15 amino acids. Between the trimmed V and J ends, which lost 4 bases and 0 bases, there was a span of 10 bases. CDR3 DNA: TGTGCCAGCAGTTTAGCGGCCAGCTCCTACAATGAGCAGTTCTTC. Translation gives CASSLAASSYNEQFF.

CDR3 sequence (DNA): TGTGCCAGCAGTTTAGGGGGGACTTACTCCTACGAGCAGTACTTC. This translates into CASSLGGTYSYEQYF. This chain links TRBV27 with TRBJ2-7, with D perhaps matching TRBD2 (6 bases). Germline V CDR1 and CDR2: MNHEY, SMNVEV (reference sequence). Trimming pared 2 bases from V and 0 bases from J, leaving 11 bases between. The CDR3 sequence is 15 residues long.

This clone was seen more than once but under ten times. The CDR3 region has the DNA TGTGCCACCAGGAACCGGGCCCCGCGAAACTATGGCTACACCTTC. Amino acid sequence: CATRNRAPRNYGYTF. This rearrangement joins TRBV24-1 to TRBJ1-2; the D is unclear. Germline V CDR1 and CDR2: KGHDR, SFDVKD. The V and J ends lost 7 bases and 2 bases respectively, with 16 bases between them. The CDR3 spans 15 residues.

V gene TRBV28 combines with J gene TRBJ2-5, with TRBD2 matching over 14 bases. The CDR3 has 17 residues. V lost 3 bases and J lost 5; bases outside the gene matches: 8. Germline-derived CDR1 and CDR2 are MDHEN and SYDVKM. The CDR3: CASSFGLAGGQEETQYF. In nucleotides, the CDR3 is TGTGCCAGCAGTTTCGGACTAGCGGGGGGCCAAGAGGAGACCCAGTACTTC.

The chain's CDR3 is CASSLGPQASHEQYF. The CDR3 bases are TGTGCCAGCAGCCTCGGGCCCCAGGCGTCCCACGAGCAGTACTTC. The genes are TRBV28 and TRBJ2-7; D uncertain. V was clipped by 6 bases and J by 5 bases, with 20 bases between them. The germline V gene encodes CDR1 MDHEN and CDR2 SYDVKM. This CDR3 is built from 15 residues.

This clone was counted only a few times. This chain's CDR3 is CASSQVQDGSQPQHF. The CDR3 coding sequence is TGTGCCAGCAGCCAAGTACAGGACGGTAGTCAGCCCCAGCATTTT. The V gene is TRBV4-2, the J gene TRBJ1-5; tentatively, D is TRBD1 (5 bases). Trimming cost V 1 base and J 6 bases, with 13 bases left between them. The CDR3 is 15 amino acids. Germline CDR1 LGHNA, CDR2 YNFKEQ.

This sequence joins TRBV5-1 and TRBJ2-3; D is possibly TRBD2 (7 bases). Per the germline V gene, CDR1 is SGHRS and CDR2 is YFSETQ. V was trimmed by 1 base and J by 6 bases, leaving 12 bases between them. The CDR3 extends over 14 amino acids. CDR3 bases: TGCGCCAGCAGCTTGACTGGGGGGGCGGATACGCAGTATTTT. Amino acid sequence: CASSLTGGADTQYF.

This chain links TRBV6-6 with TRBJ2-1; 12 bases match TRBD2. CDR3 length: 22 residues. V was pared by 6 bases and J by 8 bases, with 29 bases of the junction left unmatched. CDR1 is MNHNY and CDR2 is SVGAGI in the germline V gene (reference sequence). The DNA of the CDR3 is TGTGCCAGCAGCTCCGGGACAGGGAAAAAACTAGCGGGAGGAGGTAGTTACGATGAGCAGTTCTTC. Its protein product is CASSSGTGKKLAGGGSYDEQFF.

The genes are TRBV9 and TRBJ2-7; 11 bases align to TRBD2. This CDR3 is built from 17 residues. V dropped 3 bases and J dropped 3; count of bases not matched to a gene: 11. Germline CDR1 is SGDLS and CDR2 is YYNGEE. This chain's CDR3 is CASSASEELAGVYEQYF. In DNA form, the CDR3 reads TGTGCCAGCAGCGCTTCCGAGGAACTAGCGGGAGTCTACGAGCAGTACTTC.

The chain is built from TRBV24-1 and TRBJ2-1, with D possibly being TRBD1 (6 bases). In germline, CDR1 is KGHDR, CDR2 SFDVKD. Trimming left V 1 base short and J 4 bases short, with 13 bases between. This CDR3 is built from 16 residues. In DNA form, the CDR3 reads TGTGCCACCAGTGATTTCAGGGGAGCCCCTTACAATGAGCAGTTCTTC. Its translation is CATSDFRGAPYNEQFF.

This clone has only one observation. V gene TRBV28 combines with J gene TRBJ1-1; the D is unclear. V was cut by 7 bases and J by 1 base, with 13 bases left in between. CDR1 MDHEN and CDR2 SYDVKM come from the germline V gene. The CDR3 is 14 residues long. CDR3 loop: CASNPPLSNTEAFF. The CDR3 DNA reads TGTGCCAGCAACCCACCCCTTTCGAACACTGAAGCTTTCTTT.